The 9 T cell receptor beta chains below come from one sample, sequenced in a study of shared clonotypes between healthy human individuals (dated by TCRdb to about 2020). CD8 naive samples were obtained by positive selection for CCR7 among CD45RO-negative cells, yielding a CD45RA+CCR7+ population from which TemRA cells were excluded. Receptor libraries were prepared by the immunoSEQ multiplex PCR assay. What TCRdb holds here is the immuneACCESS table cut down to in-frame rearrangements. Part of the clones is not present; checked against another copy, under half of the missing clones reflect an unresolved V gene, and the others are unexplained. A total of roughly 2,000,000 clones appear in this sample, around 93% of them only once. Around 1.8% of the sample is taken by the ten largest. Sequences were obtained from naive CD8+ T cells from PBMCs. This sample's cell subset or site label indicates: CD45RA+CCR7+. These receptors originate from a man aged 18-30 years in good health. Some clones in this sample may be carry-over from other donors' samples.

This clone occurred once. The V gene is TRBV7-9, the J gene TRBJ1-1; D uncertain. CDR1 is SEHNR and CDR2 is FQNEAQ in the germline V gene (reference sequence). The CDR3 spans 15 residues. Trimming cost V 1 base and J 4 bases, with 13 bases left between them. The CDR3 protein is CASSLDPAWGTEAFF. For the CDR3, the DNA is TGTGCCAGCAGCTTAGACCCAGCTTGGGGCACTGAAGCTTTCTTT. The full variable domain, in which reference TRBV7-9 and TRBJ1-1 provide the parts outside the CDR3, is DTGVSQNPRHKITKRGQNVTFRCDPISEHNRLYWYRQTLGQGPEFLTYFQNEAQLEKSRLLSDRFSAERPKGSFSTLEIQRTEQGDSAMYLCASSLDPAWGTEAFFGQGTRLTVV.

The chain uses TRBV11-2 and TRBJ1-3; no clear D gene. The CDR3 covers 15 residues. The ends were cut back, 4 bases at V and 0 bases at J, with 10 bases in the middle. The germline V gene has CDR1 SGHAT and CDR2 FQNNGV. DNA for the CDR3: TGTGCCAGCAGCTCAGGACGGGGCTCTGGAAACACCATATATTTT. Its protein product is CASSSGRGSGNTIYF.

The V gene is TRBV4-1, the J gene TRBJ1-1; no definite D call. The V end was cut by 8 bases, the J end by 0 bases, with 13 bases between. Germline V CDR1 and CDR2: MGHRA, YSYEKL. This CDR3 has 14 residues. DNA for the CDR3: TGCGCCAGCTCCCCCGTCGGCATGAACACTGAAGCTTTCTTT. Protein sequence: CASSPVGMNTEAFF.

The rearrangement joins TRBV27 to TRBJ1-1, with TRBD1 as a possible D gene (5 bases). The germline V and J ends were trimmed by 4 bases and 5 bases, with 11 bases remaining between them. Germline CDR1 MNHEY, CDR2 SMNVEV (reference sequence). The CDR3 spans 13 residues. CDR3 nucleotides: TGTGCCAGCAGTTCCGGAGGGGTTACTGAAGCTTTCTTT. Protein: CASSSGGVTEAFF.

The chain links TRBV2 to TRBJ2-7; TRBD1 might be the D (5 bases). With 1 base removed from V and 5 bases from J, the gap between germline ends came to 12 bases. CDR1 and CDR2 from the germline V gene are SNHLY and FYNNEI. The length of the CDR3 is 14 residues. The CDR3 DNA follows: TGTGCCAGCAGTGAAGTTGGGGCAGGGAACGAGCAGTACTTC. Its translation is CASSEVGAGNEQYF. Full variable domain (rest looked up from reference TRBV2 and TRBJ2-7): EPEVTQTPSHQVTQMGQEVILRCVPISNHLYFYWYRQILGQKVEFLVSFYNNEISEKSEIFDDQFSVERPDGSNFTLKIRSTKLEDSAMYFCASSEVGAGNEQYFGPGTRLTVT.

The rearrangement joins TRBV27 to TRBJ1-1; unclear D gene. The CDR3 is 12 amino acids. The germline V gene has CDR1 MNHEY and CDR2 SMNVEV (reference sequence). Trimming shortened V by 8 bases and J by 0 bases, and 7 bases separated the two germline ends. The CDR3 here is CASGPMNTEAFF. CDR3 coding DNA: TGTGCCAGCGGGCCTATGAACACTGAAGCTTTCTTT.

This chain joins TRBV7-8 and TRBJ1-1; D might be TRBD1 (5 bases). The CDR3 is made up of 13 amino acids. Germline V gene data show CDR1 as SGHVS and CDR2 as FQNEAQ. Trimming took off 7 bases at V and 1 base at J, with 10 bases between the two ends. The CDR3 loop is CASTGTENTEAFF. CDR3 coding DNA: TGTGCCAGCACCGGGACGGAGAACACTGAAGCTTTCTTT.

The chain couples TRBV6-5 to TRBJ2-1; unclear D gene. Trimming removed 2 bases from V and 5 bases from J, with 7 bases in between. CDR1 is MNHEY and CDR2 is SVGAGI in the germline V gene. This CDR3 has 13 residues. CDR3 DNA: TGTGCCAGCAGTTACCTTAACAACAATGAGCAGTTCTTC. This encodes CASSYLNNNEQFF.

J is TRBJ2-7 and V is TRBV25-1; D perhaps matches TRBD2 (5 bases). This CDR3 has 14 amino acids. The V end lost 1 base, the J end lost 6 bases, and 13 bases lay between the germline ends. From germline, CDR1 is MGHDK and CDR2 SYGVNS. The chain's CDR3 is CASSEFRSGGEQYF. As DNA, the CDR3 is TGTGCCAGCAGTGAATTCCGCAGTGGAGGCGAGCAGTACTTC.